The rows below give T cell receptor beta chains drawn from one sample of a study of blood T cell repertoires in COVID-19. Libraries were prepared by immunoSEQ multiplex PCR; TCRdb keeps only in-frame clonotypes and omits some of them. The table lists tens of thousands of clones, around 87% of them singletons. The material sequenced was peripheral blood. Receptors were obtained from a human donor with acute or convalescent COVID-19. The donor label of this sample is uncertain. CDR3s include the opening cysteine and the closing phenylalanine or tryptophan. A D gene is named only where the DNA matches it firmly. Expanded clones are given a class, and other clones once, few, many or no size at all.

J gene | clone size | V gene | D gene | CDR3 protein | CDR3 DNA
TRBJ1-3 | - | TRBV28 | - | CASSYNRDAGNTIYF | TGTGCCAGCAGTTACAACAGGGATGCTGGAAACACCATATATTTT
TRBJ1-5 | few | TRBV2 | - | CASSETSGFQPQHF | TGTGCCAGCAGTGAAACCTCAGGGTTTCAGCCCCAGCATTTT
TRBJ1-4 | once | TRBV28 | - | CASSLYGGDEKLFF | TGTGCCAGCAGTTTATATGGGGGGGATGAAAAACTGTTTTTT
TRBJ2-5 | - | TRBV7-2 | - | CASSFSVQETQYF | TGTGCCAGCAGCTTTTCGGTACAAGAGACCCAGTACTTC
TRBJ1-1 | - | TRBV10-3 | - | CAISEPSGRAFF | TGTGCCATCAGCGAACCTTCAGGGCGAGCTTTCTTT
TRBJ1-2 | - | TRBV28 | - | CASSLSRSFNYDGNYGYTF | TGTGCCAGCAGTTTATCCCGGTCTTTTAACTATGACGGAAACTATGGCTACACCTTC
TRBJ1-5 | - | TRBV19 | - | CASLREVGARNQPQHF | TGTGCCAGTCTACGAGAAGTAGGGGCTCGCAATCAGCCCCAGCATTTT
TRBJ1-1 | - | TRBV7-2 | TRBD1 | CASSRQGRNTEAFF | TGTGCCAGCAGTCGACAGGGCCGGAACACTGAAGCTTTCTTT
TRBJ2-5 | - | TRBV6-2/TRBV6-3 | - | CASSYVGPGTQYF | TGTGCCAGCAGTTACGTGGGGCCGGGGACCCAGTACTTC
TRBJ2-2 | once | TRBV4-3 | TRBD1 | CASSNALGTGDDGELFF | TGCGCCAGCAGCAACGCCCTCGGGACAGGGGATGACGGGGAGCTGTTTTTT
TRBJ2-3 | - | TRBV6-5 | - | CASSHRATSSNTQYF | TGTGCCAGCAGTCATCGAGCTACTAGTTCAAATACGCAGTATTTT
TRBJ1-4 | - | TRBV27 | - | CASSGEATNEKLFF | TGTGCCAGCAGTGGGGAGGCAACTAATGAAAAACTGTTTTTT
TRBJ2-3 | - | TRBV24-1 | - | CATSDHYTQYF | TGTGCCACCAGTGATCATTATACGCAGTATTTT
TRBJ2-3 | - | TRBV11-2 | TRBD2 | CASSSLAGAVTDTQYF | TGTGCCAGCAGCTCACTAGCGGGGGCCGTCACAGATACGCAGTATTTT
TRBJ2-7 | few | TRBV11-2 | TRBD1 | CASSLVQGAYEQYF | TGTGCCAGCAGCTTAGTCCAGGGGGCCTACGAGCAGTACTTC
TRBJ2-7 | - | TRBV4-1 | - | CASSQGEGGSSYEQYF | TGCGCCAGCAGCCAAGGAGAAGGGGGAAGCTCCTACGAGCAGTACTTC
TRBJ1-4 | - | TRBV7-2 | - | CASSSKRNEKLFF | TGTGCCAGCAGCTCAAAGAGAAATGAAAAACTGTTTTTT
TRBJ1-2 | - | TRBV6-5 | TRBD1 | CASSYTRTGSGYGYTF | TGTGCCAGCAGTTACACCCGGACAGGGTCGGGCTATGGCTACACCTTC
TRBJ2-7 | once | TRBV6-1 | TRBD1 | CASSEMGLQGGSFYEQYF | TGTGCCAGCAGTGAAATGGGGCTACAGGGGGGCAGCTTCTACGAGCAGTACTTC
TRBJ2-1 | few | TRBV29-1 | - | CSAQGQHNEQFF | TGCAGCGCCCAAGGACAGCACAATGAGCAGTTCTTC
TRBJ1-1 | - | TRBV10-2 | - | CASSEGGGGLGEAFF | TGCGCCAGCAGTGAGGGAGGGGGGGGCTTGGGAGAAGCTTTCTTT
TRBJ2-7 | - | TRBV28 | - | CASSLASLYEQYF | TGTGCCAGCAGTTTAGCGTCCCTATACGAGCAGTACTTC